This entry lists 17 T cell receptor beta chains sequenced from one sample in a study of CD8+CD57+ T cells in acquired aplastic anemia. In patients chosen for sequencing, flow cytometry had shown CD8+CD57+ cell expansion. Genomic DNA constituted the template upon which TCR beta VDJ and CDR3 profiling was performed. TCRdb used MiXCR to reprocess the reads, holding one entry per CDR3 protein. The sample yields 400,000 to 600,000 distinct CDR3 sequences, about a third seen once. Input material: sorted CD4+, CD8+, or CD8+CD57+ T cells (not recorded which) from PBMCs. The origin of the receptors is a human donor with aplastic anemia.

This clonotype was counted ten times or more. The chain has TRBV6-5 and TRBJ2-3; D not certain. Trimming left V 9 bases short and J 2 bases short, with 6 bases between. The CDR3 covers 11 residues. Looked up from germline, CDR1 is MNHEY and CDR2 is SVGAGI. CDR3 sequence: CASSNTDTQYF. CDR3 nucleotides: TGTGCCAGTAGCAACACAGATACGCAGTATTTT.

The chain links TRBV6-1 to TRBJ1-2; D unclear. Trimming shortened V by 4 bases and J by 5 bases, and 17 bases separated the two germline ends. The length of the CDR3 is 15 residues. The V gene's germline CDR1 is MNHNS and CDR2 SASEGT. In nucleotides, the CDR3 is TGTGCCAGCAGTGTAAAGCCGGGAGCGAAGTATGGCTACACCTTC. Residues: CASSVKPGAKYGYTF.

Worth noting for this clonotype: It may be a read error: a sequence one base away is much more abundant. The V and J genes are TRBV7-2 and TRBJ2-7, with D maybe TRBD1 (5 bases). Trimming took off 8 bases at V and 3 bases at J, with 17 bases between the two ends. The CDR3 has 14 residues. Germline V gene lookup returns CDR1 SGHTA and CDR2 FQGNSA. In DNA, the CDR3 is TGTGCCAGCGAGGCAGGGCGTAGGAACTACGAGCAGTACTTC. Translated: CASEAGRRNYEQYF.

This clonotype came up a few times. This sequence joins TRBV9 and TRBJ2-3; weak D call: TRBD1 (6 bases). Deletions cut 3 bases from V and 1 base from J, with 12 bases between. Germline V CDR1 and CDR2: SGDLS, YYNGEE. This CDR3 has 15 amino acids. CDR3 residues: CASSDQGTGTDTQYF. DNA of the CDR3: TGTGCCAGCAGCGACCAGGGGACGGGCACAGATACGCAGTATTTT.

CDR3 nucleotide sequence: TGCAGCGTTGAAGATTTGGGGGACGAGCAGTACTTC. It specifies CSVEDLGDEQYF. V and J are TRBV29-1 and TRBJ2-7; either TRBD1 or TRBD2 may supply D (5 bases each). Germline loops: CDR1 SQVTM, CDR2 ANQGSEA. The ends were cut back, 0 bases at V and 5 bases at J, with 8 bases in the middle. This CDR3 region has 12 residues.

The rearrangement uses TRBV5-6 and TRBJ1-3, with 8 bases matching TRBD1. The CDR3 length is 17 residues. Trimming took 0 bases from V and 4 from J; bases not matched to a gene: 9. Germline lookup yields CDR1 SGHDT and CDR2 YYEEEE. The CDR3 here is CASSLGIWTGMGNTIYF. CDR3 coding DNA: TGTGCCAGCAGCTTGGGAATTTGGACAGGGATGGGAAACACCATATATTTT.

This clonotype occurred many times. V and J are TRBV20-1 and TRBJ2-7; TRBD1 agrees at 9 bases. CDR3 size: 16 residues. The ends lost 5 bases at V and 1 base at J; junction bases unmatched: 12. Germline V gene data show CDR1 as DFQATT and CDR2 as SNEGSKA (reference sequence). The CDR3 loop is CSAQTGGAPTSYEQYF. The CDR3 DNA follows: TGCAGTGCTCAGACAGGGGGTGCCCCGACTTCCTACGAGCAGTACTTC.

This clonotype was seen a few times. J is TRBJ2-1 and V is TRBV5-1, with TRBD2 matching 10 bases. Germline V CDR1 and CDR2: SGHRS, YFSETQ. The V segment lost 3 bases and the J segment 5 bases; nucleotides outside the gene matches: 5. The CDR3 is 15 amino acids. The DNA for the CDR3 is TGCGCCAGCAGCTGGCTAGCGGGAGACGACAATGAGCAGTTCTTC. Amino acids: CASSWLAGDDNEQFF.

The chain is built from TRBV20-1 and TRBJ1-2; 10 nucleotides line up with TRBD1. The V gene's germline CDR1 is DFQATT and CDR2 SNEGSKA (reference sequence). J was trimmed by 8 bases and V by 6 bases; bases with no gene match: 9. The CDR3 extends over 13 amino acids. The CDR3 nucleotides read TGCAGTGCGAGTCGCGGGACAGGGGACGGCTACACCTTC. Its translation: CSASRGTGDGYTF.

This clonotype was observed at least ten times. The rearrangement uses TRBV20-1 and TRBJ2-7; D possibly corresponds to TRBD1 (5 bases). The CDR3 is 12 residues long. Germline CDR1 reads DFQATT; CDR2 reads SNEGSKA (reference sequence). With 6 bases removed from V and 3 bases from J, the gap between germline ends came to 12 bases. CDR3 nucleotide sequence: TGCAGTGCCAAAGGACAACTCTACGAGCAGTACTTC. It codes for CSAKGQLYEQYF.

This clonotype was recorded many times. This rearrangement joins TRBV20-1 to TRBJ2-7; a weak D match, TRBD2 (7 bases). The CDR3 runs 14 residues. CDR1 DFQATT and CDR2 SNEGSKA come from the germline V gene (reference sequence). V was pared by 0 bases and J by 0 bases, with 9 bases between. CDR3 residues: CSAREGGRSYEQYF. The CDR3 bases are TGCAGTGCTAGAGAGGGGGGGCGCTCCTACGAGCAGTACTTC.

This clonotype has ten or more counts. This chain connects TRBV19 to TRBJ1-6, with a weak D call TRBD1 (6 bases). Trimming took 5 bases from V and 0 from J, leaving 14 bases between them. CDR3 length: 17 residues. Germline loops: CDR1 LNHDA, CDR2 SQIVND (reference sequence). This chain's CDR3 is CASSPEGGFSYNSPLHF. CDR3 sequence (DNA): TGTGCCAGTAGTCCTGAGGGGGGATTCTCCTATAATTCACCCCTCCACTTT.

Only a few counts were recorded for this clonotype. Since a much larger clone is just one base distant, this may be a read error. V usage is TRBV2 and J usage is TRBJ1-4; the D is unclear. CDR3 size: 14 residues. Germline assignment: CDR1 SNHLY and CDR2 FYNNEI. The DNA of the CDR3 is TGTGCCAGCAGTAAAGCCGAGAGCGGTGAAAAACTGTTTTTT. Its protein is CASSKAESGEKLFF.

Only a few counts were recorded for this clonotype. One end of the junction fails to match germline, which may point to a read error. The chain joins TRBV7-9 to TRBJ2-5; D could derive from TRBD1 or TRBD2 (5 bases each). Germline V lookup: CDR1 SEHNR, CDR2 FQNEAQ (reference sequence). There are 15 residues in the CDR3. DNA of the CDR3: TGTGCCAGCAGCTTACGGGACCGGATGATGAGTGAGCAGCTCTTC. Translation: CASSLRDRMMSEQLF.

For this clonotype: Because it lacks the conserved phenylalanine or tryptophan at the end, this CDR3 is likely a read error. Because the CDR3's place on the DNA is in doubt, the DNA is left out and the CDR3 is given as listed by TCRdb. The CDR3 loop reads CASSQSTG. The rearrangement links TRBV7-9 to TRBJ2-7. Per germline, CDR1 SEHNR and CDR2 FQNEAQ (reference sequence). A total of 8 residues make up the CDR3, ends included.

In its sample, this clonotype was seen many times. The chain uses TRBV29-1 and TRBJ2-1, with D perhaps matching TRBD1 (6 bases). Germline V CDR1 and CDR2: SQVTM, ANQGSEA. The CDR3 has 12 amino acids. V was cut by 6 bases and J by 5 bases, with 11 bases left in between. The CDR3 nucleotides read TGCAGCGTCAAACAGGGAAACAATGAGCAGTTCTTC. Translated: CSVKQGNNEQFF.

A few counts support this clonotype. The chain has TRBV11-1 and TRBJ1-1, with D uncertain. Trimming removed 5 bases at V and 5 bases at J, with 15 bases between. Germline CDR1 reads SGHAT; CDR2 reads FQDESV (reference sequence). The CDR3 runs to 14 residues. CDR3 in DNA: TGTGCCAGCAGCACCCGGGATCGAGGTACTGAAGCTTTCTTT. This translates into CASSTRDRGTEAFF.